Included here is one TCR beta chain sequence, with context. The source of the sample is a study of chronic HIV infection and antiretroviral therapy. Trimming stripped 4 bases from V and 6 bases from J, with 7 bases between. The CDR3 covers 11 residues. In germline, CDR1 is SNHLY, CDR2 FYNNEI. MiXCR was run by TCRdb on the 5' RACE reads, yielding one entry per CDR3 protein. The sample has more than 40,000 distinct CDR3 sequences, over 15% seen once. The chain carries TRBV2 and TRBJ2-7, with D hard to call. Sequenced material: peripheral blood. The origin of this receptor is an adult who had HIV and had not received antiretroviral therapy, or was an uninfected healthy control (not recorded which). CDR3 nucleotide sequence: TGTGCCAGCAGTGTATCCCCCGAGCAGTACTTC. Translation gives CASSVSPEQYF.